A single sample gave rise to the 25 T cell receptor beta chains below, sequenced in a study of T-cell memory formation after mild COVID-19. MiXCR, run by TCRdb on the 5' RACE reads, gives a single entry per CDR3 protein. Of tens of thousands of distinct CDR3 sequences in the sample, over 6.5% were seen once. The sequencing input was PBMCs or a T cell subset sorted from them (not recorded which). These receptors were taken from a man aged 18 to 30 who had mild COVID-19 (a few samples of this study predate the infection). Cell type and time point are not known.

The chain couples TRBV7-9 to TRBJ2-5; 7 positions agree with TRBD2. V was clipped by 2 bases and J by 5 bases; unmatched bases: 5. The CDR3 has 14 residues. CDR1 is SEHNR and CDR2 is FQNEAQ in the germline V gene (reference sequence). The CDR3 bases are TGTGCCAGCAGCTTAAGTTCCGGGGGGGAGACCCAGTACTTC. The encoded protein is CASSLSSGGETQYF.

This sequence joins TRBV4-2 and TRBJ2-5; D could derive from TRBD1 or TRBD2 (5 bases each). This CDR3 comprises 14 residues. V gave up 0 bases and J gave up 7 bases, with 12 bases separating them. CDR1 is LGHNA and CDR2 is YNFKEQ in the germline V gene. Here the CDR3 reads CASSQDPGPGTQYF. DNA of the CDR3: TGTGCCAGCAGCCAAGATCCGGGGCCTGGGACCCAGTACTTC.

V and J are TRBV5-1 and TRBJ2-3; D perhaps matches TRBD1 (5 bases). CDR1 is SGHRS and CDR2 is YFSETQ in the germline V gene. V lost 4 bases, J lost 1 base, and 16 bases lay in between. The CDR3 loop spans 16 amino acids. CDR3 in amino acids: CASSGSAGMGTDTQYF. The CDR3 DNA is TGCGCCAGCAGCGGTTCAGCAGGGATGGGCACAGATACGCAGTATTTT.

This clonotype was observed a handful of times. This rearrangement joins TRBV29-1 to TRBJ2-5; no clear D gene. Trimming removed 5 bases at V and 4 bases at J, with 17 bases between. Germline values: CDR1 SQVTM, CDR2 ANQGSEA. This CDR3 comprises 14 residues. The CDR3 DNA reads as TGCAGCGTTCAACGGGCGTGGTCCCCAGAGACCCAGTACTTC. Translation: CSVQRAWSPETQYF.

The chain couples TRBV5-1 to TRBJ1-2; 7 bases align to TRBD1. The J segment lost 6 bases and the V segment lost 0 bases, leaving 5 bases of the junction unmatched. Per the germline V gene, CDR1 is SGHRS and CDR2 is YFSETQ. This CDR3 region has 14 residues. The CDR3 DNA follows: TGCGCCAGCAGCTTGGAACAGGGGATGGATGGCTACACCTTC. Its translation is CASSLEQGMDGYTF.

V usage is TRBV4-1 and J usage is TRBJ2-7, with TRBD2 identical over 8 bases. The CDR3 extends over 14 amino acids. Unmatched junction bases numbered 8, after V lost 6 bases and J lost 4 bases. The germline V gene has CDR1 MGHRA and CDR2 YSYEKL. CDR3 loop: CASRAGLGNYEQYF. As DNA, the CDR3 is TGCGCCAGCAGGGCGGGACTAGGCAATTACGAGCAGTACTTC.

The rearrangement joins TRBV21-1 to TRBJ2-5; no DNA check was done on the table's D call, TRBD1. TRBV21-1 is described as a pseudogene. CDR3 size: 18 residues. Here the CDR3 DNA reads TGTGCCAGCAGCAAAGAGTCCCCCTACCGACACTACCAAGAGACCCAGTACTTC. Translation gives CASSKESPYRHYQETQYF.

This rearrangement joins TRBV12-3 or TRBV12-4 to TRBJ2-2, with 12 bases fitting TRBD2. This CDR3 contains 16 residues. V dropped 7 bases and J dropped 2; count of bases not matched to a gene: 5. In DNA form, the CDR3 reads TGTGCCAGCATAAAACTAGCGGGGGGAAACACCGGGGAGCTGTTTTTT. This translates into CASIKLAGGNTGELFF.

This clonotype was recorded many times. V and J are TRBV4-3 and TRBJ2-7, with D hard to call. Looked up from germline, CDR1 is LGHNA and CDR2 is YSLEER. V was clipped by 0 bases and J by 3 bases, with 9 bases between them. The CDR3 length is 14 residues. CDR3 in DNA: TGCGCCAGCAGCCAAGAAGCGTCCAGCTACGAGCAGTACTTC. Translating it yields CASSQEASSYEQYF.

This clonotype was seen repeatedly, ten times or more. V gene TRBV29-1 combines with J gene TRBJ2-3; weak D call: TRBD1 (6 bases). The CDR3 has 14 residues. Germline values: CDR1 SQVTM, CDR2 ANQGSEA. V was cut by 3 bases and J by 4 bases, with 14 bases left in between. The CDR3 DNA sequence: TGCAGCGTTGACGGGCAGGGGAGCGCAGATACGCAGTATTTT. This sequence encodes CSVDGQGSADTQYF.

This clonotype turned up a few times. The chain couples TRBV29-1 to TRBJ2-1; 7 bases match TRBD2. V lost 3 bases to trimming and J lost 4 bases; unmatched junction nucleotides: 6. There are 14 residues in the CDR3. Germline CDR1 reads SQVTM; CDR2 reads ANQGSEA. The CDR3 here is CSVDYQRGYNEQFF. In DNA, the CDR3 is TGCAGCGTTGATTACCAGCGGGGATACAATGAGCAGTTCTTC.

This clonotype was seen only a few times. This chain connects TRBV7-2 to TRBJ1-2, with D perhaps TRBD1 (6 bases). The V gene lost 8 bases and the J gene lost 6 bases, with 19 bases spanning the gap. CDR1 is SGHTA, CDR2 FQGNSA, per germline. This CDR3 has 14 amino acids. The chain's CDR3 is CASDPVQGPNGYTF. The CDR3 DNA is TGTGCCAGCGACCCTGTTCAGGGGCCAAATGGCTACACCTTC.

The chain recombines TRBV29-1 with TRBJ2-6; D gene uncertain. V lost 4 bases and J 4 bases, leaving 8 bases between the germline ends. Per the germline V gene, CDR1 is SQVTM and CDR2 is ANQGSEA. This CDR3 contains 13 residues. DNA for the CDR3: TGCAGCGTTGCCATGGTCGGGGCCAACGTCCTGACTTTC. It translates to CSVAMVGANVLTF.

CDR3 sequence: CASSPWGQGGFRSYNEQFF. The CDR3 DNA reads as TGTGCCAGCAGCCCCTGGGGACAGGGGGGATTTCGCTCCTACAATGAGCAGTTCTTC. V usage is TRBV7-9 and J usage is TRBJ2-1, with 11 bases that match TRBD1. Germline values: CDR1 SEHNR, CDR2 FQNEAQ (reference sequence). The CDR3 is 19 residues long. The J segment lost 0 bases and the V segment lost 5 bases, leaving 12 bases of the junction unmatched.

A few counts support this clonotype. V is TRBV24-1 and J is TRBJ1-5; D is unresolved. The germline V gene has CDR1 KGHDR and CDR2 SFDVKD. The CDR3 sequence is 12 residues long. V was shortened by 4 bases and J by 11 bases, with 11 bases between the two germline ends. The CDR3 DNA sequence: TGTGCCACCAGTGACCCAAGTGGGACCCAGCATTTT. It is translated as CATSDPSGTQHF.

This clonotype was detected a few times. This sequence joins TRBV5-1 and TRBJ2-5, with TRBD2 matching 12 bases. The CDR3 is made up of 14 amino acids. Germline V gene lookup returns CDR1 SGHRS and CDR2 YFSETQ. With V trimmed by 4 bases and J by 5 bases, 3 bases remained unmatched. CDR3 in amino acids: CASSPSGGAETQYF. The CDR3 DNA sequence: TGCGCCAGCAGCCCTAGCGGGGGGGCTGAGACCCAGTACTTC.

The chain couples TRBV4-3 to TRBJ2-5; a weak D match, TRBD2 (7 bases). Germline values: CDR1 LGHNA, CDR2 YSLEER. Trimming took 4 bases from V and 5 from J, leaving 17 bases between them. The CDR3 covers 15 residues. Here the CDR3 DNA reads TGCGCCAGCAGCCCCAGACTGGGGGGGCAGGAGACCCAGTACTTC. It codes for CASSPRLGGQETQYF.

This clonotype came up a few times. J is TRBJ2-1 and V is TRBV7-2; the D gene is possibly TRBD2 (6 bases). V was shortened by 4 bases and J by 2 bases, with 15 bases between the two germline ends. This CDR3 has 16 amino acids. The germline gives CDR1 SGHTA, CDR2 FQGNSA. The CDR3 DNA follows: TGTGCCAGCAGCTCTAGATGGGGGGACCCCTACAATGAGCAGTTCTTC. This translates into CASSSRWGDPYNEQFF.

The chain combines TRBV6-2 or TRBV6-3 with TRBJ2-5, with 7 nucleotides matching TRBD1. This CDR3 region has 15 residues. V shed 0 bases, J shed 2 bases, and the junction held 3 bases outside the gene matches. Per the germline V gene, CDR1 is MNHEY and CDR2 is SVGEGT. The CDR3 reads CASSYSRGQQETQYF. CDR3 DNA sequence: TGTGCCAGCAGTTACTCGAGGGGACAGCAAGAGACCCAGTACTTC.

J is TRBJ2-7 and V is TRBV20-1; D is undetermined. Trimming shortened V by 5 bases and J by 3 bases, and 11 bases separated the two germline ends. The CDR3 extends over 12 amino acids. Germline-derived CDR1 and CDR2 are DFQATT and SNEGSKA (reference sequence). The chain's CDR3 is CSAHYSLYEQYF. Written as DNA, the CDR3 is TGCAGTGCTCACTATTCTCTCTACGAGCAGTACTTC.

This clonotype was observed a few times. This chain connects TRBV11-2 to TRBJ1-5; D not certain. Germline loops: CDR1 SGHAT, CDR2 FQNNGV. V lost 5 bases to trimming and J lost 0 bases, with 11 bases between them. CDR3 length: 15 amino acids. The CDR3 reads CASSAGGNSNQPQHF. In nucleotides, the CDR3 is TGTGCCAGCAGCGCAGGCGGGAATAGCAATCAGCCCCAGCATTTT.

V gene TRBV7-2 combines with J gene TRBJ1-1; 9 nucleotides match TRBD1. After removal of 1 base from V and 9 bases from J, the junction contained 6 bases not matched to a gene. Per the germline V gene, CDR1 is SGHTA and CDR2 is FQGNSA. CDR3 length: 14 residues. CDR3 loop: CASSLVTGGDKAFF. In DNA form, the CDR3 reads TGTGCCAGCAGCTTAGTGACAGGGGGAGATAAAGCTTTCTTT.

This clonotype was counted at least ten times. The rearrangement joins TRBV28 to TRBJ2-7, with TRBD1 matching over 7 bases. Losses at the gene ends were 5 bases for V and 2 bases for J; bases not matched to a gene: 6. CDR1 MDHEN and CDR2 SYDVKM come from the germline V gene. The CDR3 covers 14 residues. Here the CDR3 DNA reads TGTGCCAGCAGTCCCGGACAGGAACCCTACGAGCAGTACGTC. Amino acids: CASSPGQEPYEQYV.

The V gene is TRBV23-1, the J gene TRBJ2-1; possibly TRBD1 for D (6 bases). TRBV23-1 is filed as an ORF, its function uncertain. V lost 4 bases, J lost 5 bases, and 15 bases lay in between. The CDR3 sequence is 15 residues long. CDR3 sequence (DNA): TGCGCCAGCAGTCGGGAAGGTCCAGGGGACAATGAGCAGTTCTTC. Translating it yields CASSREGPGDNEQFF.

This clonotype was found a few times. The chain couples TRBV25-1 to TRBJ1-2; 11 positions agree with TRBD1. The CDR3 loop spans 13 amino acids. After removal of 6 bases from V and 6 bases from J, the junction contained 3 bases not matched to a gene. Per germline, CDR1 MGHDK and CDR2 SYGVNS. This chain's CDR3 is CASSPGQGDGYTF. The CDR3 coding sequence is TGTGCCAGCAGCCCGGGACAGGGGGATGGCTACACCTTC.